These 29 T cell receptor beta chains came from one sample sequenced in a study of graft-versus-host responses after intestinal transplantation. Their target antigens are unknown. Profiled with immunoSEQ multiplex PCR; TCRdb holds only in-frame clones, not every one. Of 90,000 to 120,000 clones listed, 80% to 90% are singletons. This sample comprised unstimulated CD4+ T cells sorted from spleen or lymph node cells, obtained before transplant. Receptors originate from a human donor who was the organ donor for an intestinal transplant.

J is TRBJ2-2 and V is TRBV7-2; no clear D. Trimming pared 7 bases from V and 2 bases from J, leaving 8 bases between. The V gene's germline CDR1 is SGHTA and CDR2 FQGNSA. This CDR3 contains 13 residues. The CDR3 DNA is TGTGCCAGCACCCGATACAACACCGGGGAGCTGTTTTTT. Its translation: CASTRYNTGELFF.

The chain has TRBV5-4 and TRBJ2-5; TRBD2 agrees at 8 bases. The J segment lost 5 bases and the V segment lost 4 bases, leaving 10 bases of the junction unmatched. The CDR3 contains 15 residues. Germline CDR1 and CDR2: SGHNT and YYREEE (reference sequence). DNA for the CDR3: TGTGCCAGCAGCCCCTCCGGGACTAGGGGGGAGACCCAGTACTTC. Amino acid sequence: CASSPSGTRGETQYF.

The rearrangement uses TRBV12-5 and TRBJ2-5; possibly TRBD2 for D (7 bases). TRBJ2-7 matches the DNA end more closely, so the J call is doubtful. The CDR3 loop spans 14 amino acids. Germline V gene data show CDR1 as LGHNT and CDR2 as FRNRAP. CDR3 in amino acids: CASGLWGGRDEQYF. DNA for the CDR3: TGTGCTAGTGGTTTGTGGGGGGGCAGGGACGAGCAGTACTTC.

For the CDR3, the DNA is TGTGCCAGCAAGGGATCCGGAGACTATGGCTACACCTTC. It encodes CASKGSGDYGYTF. The chain carries TRBV9 and TRBJ1-2; D is undetermined. This CDR3 spans 13 amino acids. The ends were cut back, 6 bases at V and 3 bases at J, with 12 bases in the middle. Germline CDR1 SGDLS, CDR2 YYNGEE.

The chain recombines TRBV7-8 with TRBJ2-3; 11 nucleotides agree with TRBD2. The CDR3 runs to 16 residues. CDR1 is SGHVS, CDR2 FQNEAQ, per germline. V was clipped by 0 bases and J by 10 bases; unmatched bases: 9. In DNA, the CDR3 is TGTGCCAGCAGCTTAGCCCGGCTAGCGGGAGGAGGTGCGCAGTATTTT. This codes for CASSLARLAGGGAQYF.

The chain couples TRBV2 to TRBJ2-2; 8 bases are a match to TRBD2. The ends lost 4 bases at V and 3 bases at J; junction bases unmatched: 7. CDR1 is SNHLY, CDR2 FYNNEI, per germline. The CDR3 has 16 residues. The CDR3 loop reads CASSVNRGGHTGELFF. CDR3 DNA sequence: TGTGCCAGCAGTGTAAACCGGGGGGGCCACACCGGGGAGCTGTTTTTT.

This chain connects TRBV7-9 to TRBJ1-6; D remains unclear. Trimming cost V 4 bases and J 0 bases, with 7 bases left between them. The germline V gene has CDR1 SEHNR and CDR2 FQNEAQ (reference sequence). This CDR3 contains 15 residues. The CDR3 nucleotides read TGTGCCAGCAGCTATGCGGGCTCCTATAATTCACCCCTCCACTTT. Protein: CASSYAGSYNSPLHF. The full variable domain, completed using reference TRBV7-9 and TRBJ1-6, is DTGVSQNPRHKITKRGQNVTFRCDPISEHNRLYWYRQTLGQGPEFLTYFQNEAQLEKSRLLSDRFSAERPKGSFSTLEIQRTEQGDSAMYLCASSYAGSYNSPLHFGNGTRLTVT.

CDR3 protein: CASSSGPTPETQYF. CDR3 DNA: TGTGCCAGCAGCTCGGGCCCTACCCCAGAGACCCAGTACTTC. The chain has TRBV5-6 and TRBJ2-5; D gene unclear. V lost 3 bases, J lost 4 bases, and 13 bases lay in between. CDR1 SGHDT and CDR2 YYEEEE come from the germline V gene. This CDR3 region has 14 residues.

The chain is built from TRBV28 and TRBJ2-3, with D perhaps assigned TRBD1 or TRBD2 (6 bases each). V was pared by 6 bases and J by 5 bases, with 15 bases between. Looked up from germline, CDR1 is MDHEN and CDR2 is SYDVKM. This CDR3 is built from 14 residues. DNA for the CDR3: TGTGCCAGCAGGCCCTCGGGGGCCTTAGATACGCAGTATTTT. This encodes CASRPSGALDTQYF.

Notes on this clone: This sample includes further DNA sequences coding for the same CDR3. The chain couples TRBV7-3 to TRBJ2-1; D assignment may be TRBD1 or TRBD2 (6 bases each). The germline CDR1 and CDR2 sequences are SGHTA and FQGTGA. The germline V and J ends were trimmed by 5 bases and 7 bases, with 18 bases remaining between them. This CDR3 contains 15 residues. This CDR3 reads CASSPPGADTNEQFF. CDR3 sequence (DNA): TGTGCCAGCAGCCCGCCGGGGGCCGATACAAATGAGCAGTTCTTC.

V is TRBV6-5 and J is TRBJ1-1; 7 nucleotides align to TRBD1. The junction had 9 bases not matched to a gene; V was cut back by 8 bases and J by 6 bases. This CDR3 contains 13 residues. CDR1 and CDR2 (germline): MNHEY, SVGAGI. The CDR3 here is CASRDSLRPEAFF. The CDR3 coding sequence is TGTGCCAGCCGGGACAGCCTAAGGCCTGAAGCTTTCTTT.

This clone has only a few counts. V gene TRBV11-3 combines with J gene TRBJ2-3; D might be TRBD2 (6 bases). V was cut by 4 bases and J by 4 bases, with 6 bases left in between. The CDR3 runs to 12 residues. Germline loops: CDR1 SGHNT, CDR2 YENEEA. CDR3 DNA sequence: TGTGCCAGCAGCTCGGGAGCAGATACGCAGTATTTT. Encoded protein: CASSSGADTQYF.

The CDR3 region is CATSRIPGSLNEKLFF. The CDR3, as DNA: TGTGCCACCAGCAGGATACCAGGGAGTTTAAATGAAAAACTGTTTTTT. V gene TRBV15 combines with J gene TRBJ1-4; a weak D match, TRBD1 (5 bases). CDR3 length: 16 amino acids. V was pared by 3 bases and J by 5 bases, with 16 bases between. CDR1 is LNHNV and CDR2 is YYDKDF in the germline V gene (reference sequence).

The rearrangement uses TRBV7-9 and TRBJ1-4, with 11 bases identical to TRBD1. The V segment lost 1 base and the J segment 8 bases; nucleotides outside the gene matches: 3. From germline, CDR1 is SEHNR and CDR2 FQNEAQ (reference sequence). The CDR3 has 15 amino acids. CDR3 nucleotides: TGTGCCAGCAGCTTAGGGACAGGGGGCGCAGAAAAACTGTTTTTT. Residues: CASSLGTGGAEKLFF.

CDR3 nucleotide sequence: TGTGCCAGCAGTGAAGCTGCGAGGGCGCGGGTAAATCAGCCCCAGCATTTT. Amino acids: CASSEAARARVNQPQHF. The chain joins TRBV6-1 to TRBJ1-5; D is unresolved. Germline V gene sequence: CDR1 MNHNS, CDR2 SASEGT. V was pared by 0 bases and J by 4 bases, with 16 bases between. The CDR3 runs to 17 residues.

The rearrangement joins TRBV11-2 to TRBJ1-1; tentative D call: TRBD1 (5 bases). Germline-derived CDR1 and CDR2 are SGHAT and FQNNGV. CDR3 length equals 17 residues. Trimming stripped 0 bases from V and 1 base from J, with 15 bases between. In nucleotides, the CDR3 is TGTGCCAGCAGCTTAGAAATGGTAGGGACTGGGAACACTGAAGCTTTCTTT. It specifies CASSLEMVGTGNTEAFF.

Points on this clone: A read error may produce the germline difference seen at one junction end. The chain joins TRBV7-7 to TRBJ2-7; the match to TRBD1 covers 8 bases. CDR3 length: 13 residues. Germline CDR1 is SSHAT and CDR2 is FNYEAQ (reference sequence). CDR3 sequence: CASSLDRGYEQYF. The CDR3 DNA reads TGTGCTAGCAGCTTAGACAGGGGTTACGAGCAGTACTTC.

The CDR3 DNA reads TGCGCCAGCAGTGGACAGCAAGAGACCCAGTACTTC. Protein: CASSGQQETQYF. The chain employs TRBV10-2 and TRBJ2-5, with D perhaps TRBD1 (5 bases). This CDR3 is 12 amino acids long. Trimming left V 4 bases short and J 2 bases short, with 5 bases between. Germline V lookup: CDR1 WSHSY, CDR2 SAAADI.

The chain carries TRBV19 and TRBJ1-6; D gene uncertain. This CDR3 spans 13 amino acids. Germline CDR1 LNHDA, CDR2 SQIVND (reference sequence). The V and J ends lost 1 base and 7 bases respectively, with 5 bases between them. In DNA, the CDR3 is TGTGCCAGTAGTATAGCTGAGAATTCACCCCTCCACTTT. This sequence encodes CASSIAENSPLHF.

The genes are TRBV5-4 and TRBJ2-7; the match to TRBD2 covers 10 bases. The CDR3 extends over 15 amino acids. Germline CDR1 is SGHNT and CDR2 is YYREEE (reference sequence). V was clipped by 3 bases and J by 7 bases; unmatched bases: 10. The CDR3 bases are TGTGCCAGCAGCTCCATGAGCGGGAGGGCAGAAGAGCAGTACTTC. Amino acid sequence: CASSSMSGRAEEQYF.

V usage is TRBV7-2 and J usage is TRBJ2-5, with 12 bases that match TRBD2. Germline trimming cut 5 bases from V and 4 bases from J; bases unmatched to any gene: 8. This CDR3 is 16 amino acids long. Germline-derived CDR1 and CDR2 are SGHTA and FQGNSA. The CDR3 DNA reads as TGTGCCAGCAGCCCTCGGACTAGCGGGGTCGCAGAGACCCAGTACTTC. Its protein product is CASSPRTSGVAETQYF.

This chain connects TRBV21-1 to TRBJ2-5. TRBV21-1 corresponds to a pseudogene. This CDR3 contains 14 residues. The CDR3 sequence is CASSKVGSQETQYF. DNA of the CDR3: TGTGCCAGCAGCAAAGTCGGCAGCCAAGAGACCCAGTACTTC.

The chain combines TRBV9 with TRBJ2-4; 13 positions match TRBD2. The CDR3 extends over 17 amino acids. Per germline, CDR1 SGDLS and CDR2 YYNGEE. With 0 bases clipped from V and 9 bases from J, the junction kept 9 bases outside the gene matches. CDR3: CASSVGGLAGPWSIQYF. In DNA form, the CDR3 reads TGTGCCAGCAGCGTAGGGGGACTAGCGGGGCCTTGGAGCATTCAGTACTTC.

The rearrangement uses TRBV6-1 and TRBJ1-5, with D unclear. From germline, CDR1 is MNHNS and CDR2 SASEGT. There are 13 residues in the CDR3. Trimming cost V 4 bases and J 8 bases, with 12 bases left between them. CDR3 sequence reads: CASSGRPTEPQHF. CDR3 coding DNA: TGTGCCAGCAGTGGCCGCCCCACTGAGCCCCAGCATTTT.

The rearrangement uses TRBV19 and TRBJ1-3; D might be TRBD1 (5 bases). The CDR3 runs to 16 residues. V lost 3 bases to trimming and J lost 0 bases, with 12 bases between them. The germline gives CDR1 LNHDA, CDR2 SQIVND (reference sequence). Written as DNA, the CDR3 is TGTGCCAGTAGTATTTTTTGGACAATCTCTGGAAACACCATATATTTT. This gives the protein CASSIFWTISGNTIYF.

This CDR3 is CASSLSARSAQYF. CDR3 nucleotide sequence: TGTGCCAGCAGCTTATCGGCCCGCTCAGCGCAGTATTTT. V and J are TRBV7-9 and TRBJ2-3; no clear D. The V end was cut by 2 bases, the J end by 10 bases, with 13 bases between. The CDR3 extends over 13 amino acids. From germline, CDR1 is SEHNR and CDR2 FQNEAQ (reference sequence).

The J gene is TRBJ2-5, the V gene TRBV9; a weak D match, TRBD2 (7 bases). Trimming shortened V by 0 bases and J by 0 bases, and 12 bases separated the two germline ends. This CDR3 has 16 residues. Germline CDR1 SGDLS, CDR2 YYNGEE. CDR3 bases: TGTGCCAGCAGCGTAGGGGGGGGCGGGCACCAAGAGACCCAGTACTTC. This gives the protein CASSVGGGGHQETQYF.

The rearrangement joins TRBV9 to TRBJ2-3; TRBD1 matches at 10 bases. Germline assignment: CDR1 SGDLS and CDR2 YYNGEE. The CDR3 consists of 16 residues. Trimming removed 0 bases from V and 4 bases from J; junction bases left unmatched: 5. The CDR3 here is CASSVVSGQGADTQYF. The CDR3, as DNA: TGTGCCAGCAGCGTAGTATCTGGACAGGGGGCAGATACGCAGTATTTT. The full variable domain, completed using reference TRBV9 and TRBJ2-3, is DSGVTQTPKHLITATGQRVTLRCSPRSGDLSVYWYQQSLDQGLQFLIQYYNGEERAKGNILERFSAQQFPDLHSELNLSSLELGDSALYFCASSVVSGQGADTQYFGPGTRLTVL.

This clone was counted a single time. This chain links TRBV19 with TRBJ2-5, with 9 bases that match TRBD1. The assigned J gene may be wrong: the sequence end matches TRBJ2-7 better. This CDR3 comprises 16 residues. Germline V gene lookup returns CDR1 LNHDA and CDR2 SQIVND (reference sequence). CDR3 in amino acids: CASSPTKGDRDYEQYF. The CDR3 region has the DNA TGTGCCAGTAGTCCGACAAAGGGGGACAGGGACTACGAGCAGTACTTC.